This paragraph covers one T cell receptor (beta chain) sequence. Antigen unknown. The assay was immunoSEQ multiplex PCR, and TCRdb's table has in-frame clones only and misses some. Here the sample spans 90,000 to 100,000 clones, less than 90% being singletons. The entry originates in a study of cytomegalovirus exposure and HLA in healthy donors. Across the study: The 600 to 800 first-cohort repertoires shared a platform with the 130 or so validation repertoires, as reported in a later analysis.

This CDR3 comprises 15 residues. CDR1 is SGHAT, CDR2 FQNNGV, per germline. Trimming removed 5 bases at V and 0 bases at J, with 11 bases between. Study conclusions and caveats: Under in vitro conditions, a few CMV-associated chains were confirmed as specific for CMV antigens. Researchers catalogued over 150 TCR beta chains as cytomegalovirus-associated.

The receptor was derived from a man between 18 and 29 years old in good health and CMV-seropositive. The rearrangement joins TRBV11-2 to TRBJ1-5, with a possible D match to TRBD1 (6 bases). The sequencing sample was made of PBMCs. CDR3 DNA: TGTGCCAGCAGCCCTGGACAGCATAGCAATCAGCCCCAGCATTTT. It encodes CASSPGQHSNQPQHF.